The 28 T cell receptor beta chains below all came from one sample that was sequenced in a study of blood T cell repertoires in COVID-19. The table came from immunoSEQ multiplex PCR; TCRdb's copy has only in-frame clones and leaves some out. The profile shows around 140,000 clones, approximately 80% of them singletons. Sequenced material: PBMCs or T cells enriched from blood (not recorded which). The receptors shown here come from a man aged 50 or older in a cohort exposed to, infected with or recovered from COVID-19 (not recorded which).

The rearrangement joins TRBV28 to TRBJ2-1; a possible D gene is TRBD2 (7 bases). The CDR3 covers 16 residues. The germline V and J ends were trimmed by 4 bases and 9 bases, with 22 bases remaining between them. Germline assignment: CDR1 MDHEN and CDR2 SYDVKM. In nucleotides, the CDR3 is TGTGCCAGCAGTTCCCCCCCCGGGGGGCTCAGGGGTGAGCAGTTCTTC. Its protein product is CASSSPPGGLRGEQFF.

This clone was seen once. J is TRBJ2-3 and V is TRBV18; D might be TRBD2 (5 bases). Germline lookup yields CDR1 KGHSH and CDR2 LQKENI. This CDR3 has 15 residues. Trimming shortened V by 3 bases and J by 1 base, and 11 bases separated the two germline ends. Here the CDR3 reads CASSPGGLGTDTQYF. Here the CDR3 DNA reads TGTGCCAGCTCACCGGGCGGGCTTGGCACAGATACGCAGTATTTT.

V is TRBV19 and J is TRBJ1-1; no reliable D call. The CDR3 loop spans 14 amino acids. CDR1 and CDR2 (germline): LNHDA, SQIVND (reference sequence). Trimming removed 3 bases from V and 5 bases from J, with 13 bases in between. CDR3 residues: CASSIGIFTTEAFF. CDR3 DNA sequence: TGTGCCAGTAGTATCGGGATATTCACAACTGAAGCTTTCTTT.

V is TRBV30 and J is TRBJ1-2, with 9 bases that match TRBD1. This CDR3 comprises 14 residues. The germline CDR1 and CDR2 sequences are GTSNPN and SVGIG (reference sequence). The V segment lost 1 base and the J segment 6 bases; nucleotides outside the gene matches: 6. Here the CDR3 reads CAWSATGGVNGYTF. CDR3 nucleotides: TGTGCCTGGAGTGCCACAGGGGGCGTCAATGGCTACACCTTC.

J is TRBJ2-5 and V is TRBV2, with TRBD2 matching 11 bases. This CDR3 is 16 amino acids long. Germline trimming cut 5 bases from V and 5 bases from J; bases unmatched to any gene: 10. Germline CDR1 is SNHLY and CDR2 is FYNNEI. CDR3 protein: CASSSILAGGSETQYF. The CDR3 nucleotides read TGTGCCAGCAGTTCGATTTTAGCGGGGGGGAGCGAGACCCAGTACTTC.

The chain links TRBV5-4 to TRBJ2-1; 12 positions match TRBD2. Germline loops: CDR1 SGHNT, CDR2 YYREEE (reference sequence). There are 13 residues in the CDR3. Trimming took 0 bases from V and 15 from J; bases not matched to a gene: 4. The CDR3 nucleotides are TGTGCCAGCAGCTTGGGGACTAGCGGGGAACGGTTCTTC. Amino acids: CASSLGTSGERFF.

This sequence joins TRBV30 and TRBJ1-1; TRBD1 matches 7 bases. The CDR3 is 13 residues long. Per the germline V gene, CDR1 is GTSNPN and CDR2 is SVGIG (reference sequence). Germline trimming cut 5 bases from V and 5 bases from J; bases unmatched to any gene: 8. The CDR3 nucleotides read TGTGCCTGGGATAGACAGGGACGGACTGAAGCTTTCTTT. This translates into CAWDRQGRTEAFF.

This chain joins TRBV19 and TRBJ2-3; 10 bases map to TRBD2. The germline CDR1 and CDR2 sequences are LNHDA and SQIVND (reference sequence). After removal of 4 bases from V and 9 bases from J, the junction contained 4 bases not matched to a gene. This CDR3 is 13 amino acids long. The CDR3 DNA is TGTGCCAGTAGTAAGGCTAGCGGGGGCACGCAGTATTTT. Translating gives CASSKASGGTQYF.

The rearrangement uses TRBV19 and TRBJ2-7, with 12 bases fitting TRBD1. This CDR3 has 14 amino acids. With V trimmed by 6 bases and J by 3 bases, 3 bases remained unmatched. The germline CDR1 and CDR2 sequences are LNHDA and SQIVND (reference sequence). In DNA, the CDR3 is TGTGCCAGTAGCGGGACAGGGGGCTACTACGAGCAGTACTTC. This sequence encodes CASSGTGGYYEQYF.

CDR3: CATTEGGSPHNEQFF. The CDR3 DNA sequence: TGTGCCACCACCGAAGGAGGGAGCCCCCACAATGAGCAGTTCTTC. This chain uses TRBV24-1 with TRBJ2-1; perhaps TRBD2 as D (6 bases). V lost 8 bases and J lost 5, with 18 bases in between. Looked up from germline, CDR1 is KGHDR and CDR2 is SFDVKD. This CDR3 comprises 15 residues.

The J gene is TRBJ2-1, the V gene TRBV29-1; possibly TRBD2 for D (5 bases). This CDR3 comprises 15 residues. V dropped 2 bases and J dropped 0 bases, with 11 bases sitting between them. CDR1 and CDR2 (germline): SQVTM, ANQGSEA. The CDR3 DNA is TGCAGCGTTGAATTGGGGAGCCGCTCCTACAATGAGCAGTTCTTC. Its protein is CSVELGSRSYNEQFF.

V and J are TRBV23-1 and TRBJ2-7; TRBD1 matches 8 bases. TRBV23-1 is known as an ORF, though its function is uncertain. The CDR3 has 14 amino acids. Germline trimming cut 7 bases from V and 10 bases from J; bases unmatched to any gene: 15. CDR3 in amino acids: CASIPKQDRDSQYF. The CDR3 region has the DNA TGCGCCAGCATCCCAAAACAGGACAGGGATTCTCAGTACTTC.

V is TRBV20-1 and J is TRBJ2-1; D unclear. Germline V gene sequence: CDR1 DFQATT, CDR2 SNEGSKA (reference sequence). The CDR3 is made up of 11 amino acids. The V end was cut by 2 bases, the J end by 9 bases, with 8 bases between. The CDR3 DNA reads TGCAGTGCTAGACCCGTCAGTGAGCAGTTCTTC. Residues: CSARPVSEQFF.

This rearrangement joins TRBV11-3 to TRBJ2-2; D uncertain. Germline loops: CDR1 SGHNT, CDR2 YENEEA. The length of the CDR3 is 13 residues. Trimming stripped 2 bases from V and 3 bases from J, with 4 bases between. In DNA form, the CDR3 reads TGTGCCAGCAGCTTAATCGACACCGGGGAGCTGTTTTTT. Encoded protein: CASSLIDTGELFF.

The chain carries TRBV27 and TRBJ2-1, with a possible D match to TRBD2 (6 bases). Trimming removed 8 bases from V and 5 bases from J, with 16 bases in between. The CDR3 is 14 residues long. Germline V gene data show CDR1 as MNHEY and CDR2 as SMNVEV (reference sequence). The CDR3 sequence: CASGLGTGNNEQFF. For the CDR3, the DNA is TGTGCCAGCGGTCTCGGGACTGGAAACAATGAGCAGTTCTTC.

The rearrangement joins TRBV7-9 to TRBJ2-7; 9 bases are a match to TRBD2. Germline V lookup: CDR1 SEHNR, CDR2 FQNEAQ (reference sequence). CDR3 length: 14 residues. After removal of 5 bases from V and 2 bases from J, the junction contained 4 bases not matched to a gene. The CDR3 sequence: CASSGSGGTYEQYF. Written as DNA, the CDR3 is TGTGCCAGCAGCGGTAGCGGGGGCACCTACGAGCAGTACTTC.

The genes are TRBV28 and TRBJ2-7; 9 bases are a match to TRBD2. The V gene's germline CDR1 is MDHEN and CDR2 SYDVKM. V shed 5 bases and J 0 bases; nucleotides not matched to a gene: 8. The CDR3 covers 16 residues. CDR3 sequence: CASSLPGLANSYEQYF. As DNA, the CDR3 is TGTGCCAGCAGTCTCCCAGGACTAGCGAACTCCTACGAGCAGTACTTC.

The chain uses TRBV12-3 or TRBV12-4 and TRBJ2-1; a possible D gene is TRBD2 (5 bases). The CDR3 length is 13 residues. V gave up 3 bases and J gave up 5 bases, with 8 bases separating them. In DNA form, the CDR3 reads TGTGCCAGCAGTTTTGGAGGAAACAATGAGCAGTTCTTC. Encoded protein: CASSFGGNNEQFF.

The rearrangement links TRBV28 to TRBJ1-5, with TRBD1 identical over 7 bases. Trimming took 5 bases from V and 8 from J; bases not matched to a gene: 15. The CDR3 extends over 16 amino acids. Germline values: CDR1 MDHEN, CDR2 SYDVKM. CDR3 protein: CASSLPRQGVGEPQHF. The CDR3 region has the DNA TGTGCCAGCAGTCTCCCGAGACAGGGCGTTGGAGAGCCCCAGCATTTT.

The CDR3 coding sequence is TGTGCCAGCAGGAGGCAGGGGGCTTGGACTGAAGCTTTCTTT. It is translated as CASRRQGAWTEAFF. The J gene is TRBJ1-1, the V gene TRBV7-9, with 8 bases fitting TRBD1. The J segment lost 5 bases and the V segment lost 6 bases, leaving 8 bases of the junction unmatched. This CDR3 is 14 amino acids long. CDR1 and CDR2 (germline): SEHNR, FQNEAQ (reference sequence).

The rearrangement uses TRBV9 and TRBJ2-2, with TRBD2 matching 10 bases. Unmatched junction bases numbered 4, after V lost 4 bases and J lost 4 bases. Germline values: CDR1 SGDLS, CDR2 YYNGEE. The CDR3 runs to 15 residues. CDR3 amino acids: CASSRSGGATGELFF. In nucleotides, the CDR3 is TGTGCCAGCAGCCGGAGCGGGGGGGCCACCGGGGAGCTGTTTTTT.

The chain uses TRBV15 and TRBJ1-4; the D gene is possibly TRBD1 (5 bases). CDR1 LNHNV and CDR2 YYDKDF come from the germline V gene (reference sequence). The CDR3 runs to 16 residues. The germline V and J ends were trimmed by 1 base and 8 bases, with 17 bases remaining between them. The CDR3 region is CATSRASGPGGEKLFF. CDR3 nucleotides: TGTGCCACCAGCAGAGCGTCGGGGCCCGGGGGAGAAAAACTGTTTTTT.

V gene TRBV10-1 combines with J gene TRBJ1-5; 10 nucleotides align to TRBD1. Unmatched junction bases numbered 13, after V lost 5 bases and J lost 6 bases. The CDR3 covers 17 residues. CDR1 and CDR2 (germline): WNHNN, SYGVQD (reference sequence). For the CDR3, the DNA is TGCGCCAGCAGTCCCGGGACAGGGGAGGATCGGGGTCAGCCCCAGCATTTT. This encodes CASSPGTGEDRGQPQHF.

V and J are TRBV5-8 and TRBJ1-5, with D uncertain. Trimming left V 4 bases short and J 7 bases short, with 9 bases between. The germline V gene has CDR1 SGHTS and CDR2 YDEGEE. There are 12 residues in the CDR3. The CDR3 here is CASSPRSQPQHF. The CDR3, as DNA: TGTGCCAGCAGCCCGAGGAGCCAGCCCCAGCATTTT.

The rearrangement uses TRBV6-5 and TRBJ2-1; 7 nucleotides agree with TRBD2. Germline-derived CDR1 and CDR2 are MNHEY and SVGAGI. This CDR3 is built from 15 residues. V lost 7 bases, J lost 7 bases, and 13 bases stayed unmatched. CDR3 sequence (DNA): TGTGCCAGCAATGGGGGAGGGCGGTCTGGTAATGAGCAGTTCTTC. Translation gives CASNGGGRSGNEQFF.

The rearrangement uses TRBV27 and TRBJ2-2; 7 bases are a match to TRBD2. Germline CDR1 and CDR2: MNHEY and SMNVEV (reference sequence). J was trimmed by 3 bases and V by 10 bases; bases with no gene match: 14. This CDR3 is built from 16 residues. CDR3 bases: TGTGCCACACGATCGATACGGGGGGTGGACACCGGGGAGCTGTTTTTT. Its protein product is CATRSIRGVDTGELFF.

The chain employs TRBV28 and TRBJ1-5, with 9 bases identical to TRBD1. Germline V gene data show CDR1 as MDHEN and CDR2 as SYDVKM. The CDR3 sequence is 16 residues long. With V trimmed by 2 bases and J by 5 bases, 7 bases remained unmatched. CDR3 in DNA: TGTGCCAGCAGTTTACCCACAGGGGGCCGTTATCAGCCCCAGCATTTT. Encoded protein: CASSLPTGGRYQPQHF. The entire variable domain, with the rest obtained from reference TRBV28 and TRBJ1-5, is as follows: DVKVTQSSRYLVKRTGEKVFLECVQDMDHENMFWYRQDPGLGLRLIYFSYDVKMKEKGDIPEGYSVSREKKERFSLILESASTNQTSMYLCASSLPTGGRYQPQHFGDGTRLSIL.

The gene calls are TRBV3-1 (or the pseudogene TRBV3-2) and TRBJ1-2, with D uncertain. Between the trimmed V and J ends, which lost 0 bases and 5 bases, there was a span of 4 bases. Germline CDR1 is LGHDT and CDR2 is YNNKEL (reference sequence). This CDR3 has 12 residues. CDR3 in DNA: TGTGCCAGCAGCCAAGATTATTATGGCTACACCTTC. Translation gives CASSQDYYGYTF.